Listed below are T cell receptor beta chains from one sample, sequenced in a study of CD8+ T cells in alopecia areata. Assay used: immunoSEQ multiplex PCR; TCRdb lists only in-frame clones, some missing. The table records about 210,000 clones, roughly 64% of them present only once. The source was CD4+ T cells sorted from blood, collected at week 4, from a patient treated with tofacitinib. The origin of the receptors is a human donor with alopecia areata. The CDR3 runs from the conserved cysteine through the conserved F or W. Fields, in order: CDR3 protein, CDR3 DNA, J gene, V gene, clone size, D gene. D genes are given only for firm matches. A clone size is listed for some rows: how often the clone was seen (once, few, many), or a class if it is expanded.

CDR3aa: CAWKRDREANEKLFF; CDR3nt: TGTGCCTGGAAGAGGGACAGGGAGGCTAATGAAAAACTGTTTTTT; j_gene: TRBJ1-4; v_gene: TRBV30; abundance: NA; d_gene: TRBD1
CDR3aa: CASSLRAGKNQPQHF; CDR3nt: TGCGCCAGCAGCTTGCGTGCCGGGAAAAATCAGCCCCAGCATTTT; j_gene: TRBJ1-5; v_gene: TRBV5-1; abundance: NA; d_gene: NA
CDR3aa: CASAREGLAYEQYF; CDR3nt: TGCGCCAGCGCCCGTGAGGGGCTAGCGTACGAGCAGTACTTC; j_gene: TRBJ2-7; v_gene: TRBV5-1; abundance: NA; d_gene: NA
CDR3aa: CASRSGGAGETQYF; CDR3nt: TGTGCCAGCAGGAGCGGGGGGGCTGGAGAGACCCAGTACTTC; j_gene: TRBJ2-5; v_gene: TRBV6-1; abundance: once; d_gene: TRBD2
CDR3aa: CASSQTDSSYEQYF; CDR3nt: TGCGCCAGCAGCCAGACGGACAGCTCCTACGAGCAGTACTTC; j_gene: TRBJ2-7; v_gene: TRBV4-1; abundance: NA; d_gene: NA
CDR3aa: CASSLVETGEGSPLHF; CDR3nt: TGTGCCAGCAGCTTAGTGGAGACAGGGGAAGGTTCACCCCTCCACTTT; j_gene: TRBJ1-6; v_gene: TRBV7-2; abundance: few; d_gene: TRBD1
CDR3aa: CASSQGGNTEAFF; CDR3nt: TGCGCCAGCAGCCAGGGGGGGAACACTGAAGCTTTCTTT; j_gene: TRBJ1-1; v_gene: TRBV4-1; abundance: NA; d_gene: NA
CDR3aa: CASSVDSGGRYEQYF; CDR3nt: TGTGCCAGCAGCGTAGATAGCGGGGGGAGGTACGAGCAGTACTTC; j_gene: TRBJ2-7; v_gene: TRBV9; abundance: NA; d_gene: TRBD2
CDR3aa: CAISDGQAGYTF; CDR3nt: TGTGCCATCAGTGATGGACAGGCCGGCTACACCTTC; j_gene: TRBJ1-2; v_gene: TRBV10-3; abundance: NA; d_gene: TRBD1
CDR3aa: CASTLLEDEQFF; CDR3nt: TGTGCCAGCACCTTACTAGAAGATGAGCAGTTCTTC; j_gene: TRBJ2-1; v_gene: TRBV6-6; abundance: NA; d_gene: NA
CDR3aa: CASSQGRDEETQYF; CDR3nt: TGCGCCAGCAGCCAGGGCAGGGATGAAGAGACCCAGTACTTC; j_gene: TRBJ2-5; v_gene: TRBV4-3; abundance: NA; d_gene: NA
CDR3aa: CASNSRRTGFGTDTQYF; CDR3nt: TGTGCCAGCAATTCCCGCCGCACAGGATTCGGGACAGATACGCAGTATTTT; j_gene: TRBJ2-3; v_gene: TRBV27; abundance: NA; d_gene: NA
CDR3aa: CASNNGLYEQYF; CDR3nt: TGTGCCAGCAATAATGGGCTCTACGAGCAGTACTTC; j_gene: TRBJ2-7; v_gene: TRBV2; abundance: NA; d_gene: NA
CDR3aa: CASSPGTSLRDTQYF; CDR3nt: TGTGCTAGCAGCCCCGGGACTAGCTTGAGAGATACGCAGTATTTT; j_gene: TRBJ2-3; v_gene: TRBV7-7; abundance: NA; d_gene: TRBD2
CDR3aa: CASTVPGQGARGGTDTQYF; CDR3nt: TGTGCCAGCACCGTACCGGGACAGGGGGCGCGTGGGGGCACAGATACGCAGTATTTT; j_gene: TRBJ2-3; v_gene: TRBV2; abundance: few; d_gene: TRBD1
CDR3aa: CASSQGAGQETQYF; CDR3nt: TGTGCCAGCAGCCAAGGGGCAGGGCAAGAGACCCAGTACTTC; j_gene: TRBJ2-5; v_gene: TRBV4-2; abundance: NA; d_gene: NA
CDR3aa: CATSRAGQGRETQYF; CDR3nt: TGTGCCACCAGCAGAGCCGGACAGGGGAGAGAGACCCAGTACTTC; j_gene: TRBJ2-5; v_gene: TRBV15; abundance: NA; d_gene: TRBD1